This T cell receptor beta chain was obtained from a study of OX40 agonist ivuxolimab in advanced cancers. With regard to the full study: Ivuxolimab was a fully human IgG2 agonistic monoclonal antibody targeting the costimulatory receptor OX40 (CD134). Intravenous ivuxolimab was administered to patients every 2 weeks at six dose levels: 0.01, 0.1, 0.3, 1.5, 3 and 10 mg/kg. Of the roughly 54 patients in dose escalation, about 20 had hepatocellular carcinoma, approximately 15 had melanoma, 9 had renal cell carcinoma and 9 had head and neck cancer. The dose-escalation cohort was about 83% male with a mean age of around 62 years, ranging from roughly 20 to 80. Patients were allowed to have had prior anti-PD-1, anti-PD-L1 or anti-CTLA-4 therapy, and 30% to 50% of the dose-escalation patients had previously received checkpoint inhibitors. Partial responses occurred in three dose-escalation patients, of whom one had hepatocellular carcinoma and two had cutaneous melanoma. Peripheral TCRbeta sequencing was intended to test whether TCR sequence diversity was altered and clonal T-cell expansion was caused by ivuxolimab. The monotherapy dose-escalation portion (N ≈ 55 patients) of the phase I ivuxolimab trial is reported in the paper.

Genomic DNA was isolated from the sorted cells so that the TCRbeta CDR3 region could be sequenced. TCRbeta CDR3 regions were sequenced using the immunoSEQ Assay. Sourced from immuneACCESS, this table was stored by TCRdb with only in-frame sequences that have V and J called. A share of the clones is absent; for the studies checked, an unresolved V gene accounts for under half, and the remainder has no known explanation. The sample contains about 60,000 clones, 75% to 90% of them found a single time. The top ten constitute roughly 0.6% of the sample. Patients with autoimmune disease history or receiving systemic immunosuppression were excluded from the trial. Peripheral blood for TCR sequencing was collected from all dose cohorts at baseline, on cycle 4 day 1, and on cycle 7 day 1. Samples were obtained from an open-label, multicenter, first-in-human phase I dose-escalation trial of ivuxolimab. Adults with locally advanced or metastatic head and neck squamous cell, hepatocellular, melanoma or renal cell carcinoma were enrolled in the trial. Before TCR sequencing, CD4+ T cells and CD8+ T cells were sorted from peripheral blood as separate populations.

A few counts support this clone. It has no known antigen specificity. One base away there is no much larger clone; base qualities are not given. In the germline V gene, CDR1 corresponds to MDHEN and CDR2 to SYDVKM. The germline ends are 11 bases apart after V is trimmed by 3 bases and J by 0 bases. The CDR3 starts with the cysteine, ends with the phenylalanine, and has 15 residues. The DNA shown is the 45-base CDR3, in frame from base 1. General conclusions and limits of the study: After ivuxolimab, expanded clones were on average more numerous among CD8+ T cells than among CD4+ T cells. Partial responders in the 0.1-3.0 mg/kg groups had among the lowest normalized peripheral clonal expansion, especially among CD8+ T cells. Antigen specificity was not determined for the clonally expanded peripheral T cells. At doses of 0.1 to 3.0 mg/kg, clonal expansion of both CD4+ and CD8+ T cells in blood was seen between baseline and week 6. Low levels of normalized T-cell clonal expansion were also seen in some nonresponding patients.

Sequenced material: CD4+ or CD8+ T cells sorted from blood, taken in a trial of the OX40 agonist ivuxolimab. This sequence originates from an adult with an advanced solid tumor such as melanoma, head and neck, liver or kidney cancer. The V and J segments used are TRBV28 and TRBJ1-1; the D gene lacks a confident call. The nucleotide sequence is given as TGTGCCAGCAGTTTTAGTCCGTCCATGAACACTGAAGCTTTCTTT. It codes for CASSFSPSMNTEAFF.